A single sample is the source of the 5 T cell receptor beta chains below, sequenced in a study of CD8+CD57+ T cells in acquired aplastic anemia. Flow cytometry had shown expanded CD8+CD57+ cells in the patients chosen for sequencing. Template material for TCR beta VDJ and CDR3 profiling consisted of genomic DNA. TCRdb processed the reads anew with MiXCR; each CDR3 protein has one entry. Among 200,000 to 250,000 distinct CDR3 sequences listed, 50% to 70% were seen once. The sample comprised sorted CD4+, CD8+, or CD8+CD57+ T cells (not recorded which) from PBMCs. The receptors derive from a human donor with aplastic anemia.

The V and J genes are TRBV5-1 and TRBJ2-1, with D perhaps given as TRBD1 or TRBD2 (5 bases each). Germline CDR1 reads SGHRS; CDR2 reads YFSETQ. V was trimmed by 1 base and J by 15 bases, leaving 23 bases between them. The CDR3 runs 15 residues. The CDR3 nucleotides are TGCGCCAGCAGCTTGAACCCGGTGGGGGACGGTAGGGCGTTCTTC. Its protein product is CASSLNPVGDGRAFF.

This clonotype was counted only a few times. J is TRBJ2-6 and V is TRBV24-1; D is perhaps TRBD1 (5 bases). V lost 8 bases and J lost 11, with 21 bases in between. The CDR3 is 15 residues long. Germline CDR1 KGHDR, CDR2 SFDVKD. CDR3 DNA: TGTGCCACCACCCTCGTACCGGACAAAGCTGACGTCCTGACTTTC. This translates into CATTLVPDKADVLTF.

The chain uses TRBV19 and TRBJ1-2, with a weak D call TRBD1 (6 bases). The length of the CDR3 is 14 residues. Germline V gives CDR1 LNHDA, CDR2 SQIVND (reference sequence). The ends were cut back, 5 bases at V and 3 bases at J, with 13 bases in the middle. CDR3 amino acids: CASSWGARDYGYTF. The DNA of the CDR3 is TGTGCCAGTAGTTGGGGGGCGCGGGACTATGGCTACACCTTC. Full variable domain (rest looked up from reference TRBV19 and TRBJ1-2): DGGITQSPKYLFRKEGQNVTLSCEQNLNHDAMYWYRQDPGQGLRLIYYSQIVNDFQKGDIAEGYSVSREKKESFPLTVTSAQKNPTAFYLCASSWGARDYGYTFGSGTRLTVV.

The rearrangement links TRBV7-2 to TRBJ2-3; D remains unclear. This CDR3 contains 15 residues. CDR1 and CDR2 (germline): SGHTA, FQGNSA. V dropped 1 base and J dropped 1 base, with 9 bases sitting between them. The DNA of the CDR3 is TGTGCCAGCAGCTTAGTGGTAGGTGGCACAGATACGCAGTATTTT. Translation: CASSLVVGGTDTQYF.

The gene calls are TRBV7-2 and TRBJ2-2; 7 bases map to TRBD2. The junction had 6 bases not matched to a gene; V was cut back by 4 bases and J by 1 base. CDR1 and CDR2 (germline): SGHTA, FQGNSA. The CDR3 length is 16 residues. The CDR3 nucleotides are TGTGCCAGCAGCTCGACTGGACTAGAGAACACCGGGGAGCTGTTTTTT. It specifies CASSSTGLENTGELFF.